This passage covers 25 T cell receptor beta chains from one sample sequenced in a study of blood T cell repertoires in COVID-19 (dated by TCRdb to 2019 to 2021). Library creation used the immunoSEQ multiplex PCR assay. TCRdb carries this immuneACCESS record with in-frame sequences only. Its versions omit some clonotypes, under half of them owing to an unresolved V gene in the studies checked, with the rest unexplained. A total of tens of thousands of clones appear in this sample, around 80% of them only once. The ten largest clones capture around 2.5% of the sample. Sequenced material: peripheral blood. All receptors derive from a man in his fifties or sixties with acute or convalescent COVID-19.

This clone has only one observation. The chain links TRBV16 to TRBJ2-2; D not certain. Germline V CDR1 and CDR2: KGHSY, FQNENV. The CDR3 runs to 14 residues. Trimming took 0 bases from V and 4 from J, leaving 6 bases between them. The DNA for the CDR3 is TGTGCCAGCAGCCAATCCCCGGGCACCGGGGAGCTGTTTTTT. Protein: CASSQSPGTGELFF.

As to this clone: This CDR3 is missing its conserved last phenylalanine or tryptophan, likely due to a read error. V gene TRBV6-1 combines with J gene TRBJ2-7, with a weak D call TRBD2 (5 bases). Trimming pared 0 bases from V and 0 bases from J, leaving 12 bases between. The CDR3 consists of 16 residues. The germline V gene encodes CDR1 MNHNS and CDR2 SASEGT. CDR3 DNA: TGTGCCAGCAGTGAAGCGATCGAACGGGACTCCTACGAGCAGTACCTC. Its protein product is CASSEAIERDSYEQYL.

CDR3 coding DNA: TGTGCCAGCAGCTTACTCCGGCTCGGAGCCTCCTACGAGCAGTACTTC. Protein sequence: CASSLLRLGASYEQYF. This chain links TRBV7-2 with TRBJ2-7; D is unclear. Germline CDR1 and CDR2: SGHTA and FQGNSA. The V end lost 2 bases, the J end lost 0 bases, and 14 bases lay between the germline ends. The CDR3 spans 16 residues. Variable domain in full (rest from reference TRBV7-2 and TRBJ2-7): GAGVSQSPSNKVTEKGKDVELRCDPISGHTALYWYRQSLGQGLEFLIYFQGNSAPDKSGLPSDRFSAERTGGSVSTLTIQRTQQEDSAVYLCASSLLRLGASYEQYFGPGTRLTVT.

V gene TRBV30 combines with J gene TRBJ1-5, with 7 nucleotides matching TRBD1. Germline V gives CDR1 GTSNPN, CDR2 SVGIG (reference sequence). Trimming cost V 2 bases and J 4 bases; bases outside gene matches: 5. The CDR3 runs 14 residues. CDR3 DNA sequence: TGTGCCTGGAGTAAGGGGGCACGAAATCAGCCCCAGCATTTT. Protein product: CAWSKGARNQPQHF.

This rearrangement joins TRBV7-9 to TRBJ1-2, with 7 positions matching TRBD1. This CDR3 region has 14 residues. In germline, CDR1 is SEHNR, CDR2 FQNEAQ (reference sequence). Trimming took 1 base from V and 7 from J; bases not matched to a gene: 6. In DNA, the CDR3 is TGTGCCAGCAGCTTAGGCCCCAGGGGGTTTGGCTACACCTTC. Its protein product is CASSLGPRGFGYTF.

The chain has TRBV10-3 and TRBJ2-7; D is ambiguous. CDR1 and CDR2 from the germline V gene are ENHRY and SYGVKD. V gave up 2 bases and J gave up 4 bases, with 15 bases separating them. This CDR3 is built from 15 residues. CDR3 in DNA: TGTGCCATCAGTGAGGTGGCTAGGTTTACGTACGAGCAGTACTTC. This sequence encodes CAISEVARFTYEQYF.

This chain uses TRBV19 with TRBJ2-7, with 7 bases matching TRBD2. This CDR3 is 16 amino acids long. Trimming took 6 bases from V and 5 from J; bases not matched to a gene: 16. CDR1 is LNHDA and CDR2 is SQIVND in the germline V gene (reference sequence). The CDR3 DNA reads as TGTGCCAGTAGAGTATTTGGGGGGGAAAGTCGACACGAGCAGTACTTC. Translation: CASRVFGGESRHEQYF.

CDR3 nucleotide sequence: TGTGCCAGCAGAATGGGAGGTAATGAAAAACTGTTTTTT. As protein: CASRMGGNEKLFF. The rearrangement joins TRBV12-3 or TRBV12-4 to TRBJ1-4; D not resolved. The CDR3 covers 13 residues. Trimming removed 6 bases from V and 4 bases from J, with 9 bases in between.

The CDR3 DNA is TGTGCCAGCAGCGAATCTACCCAGTGGGGGGGTCACACAGATACGCAGTATTTT. Amino acids: CASSESTQWGGHTDTQYF. The chain has TRBV9 and TRBJ2-3; 7 bases line up with TRBD2. The CDR3 spans 18 residues. Germline V CDR1 and CDR2: SGDLS, YYNGEE. V gave up 3 bases and J gave up 2 bases; unmatched junction bases: 15.

This chain links TRBV5-1 with TRBJ2-6; D possibly corresponds to TRBD1 (6 bases). The CDR3 runs 15 residues. In germline, CDR1 is SGHRS, CDR2 YFSETQ. V lost 0 bases, J lost 4 bases, and 8 bases lay in between. The CDR3 DNA reads TGCGCCAGCAGCTTGGACGGGACAGGGGCCAACGTCCTGACTTTC. Translating gives CASSLDGTGANVLTF.

V usage is TRBV19 and J usage is TRBJ1-6, with 7 bases matching TRBD1. Germline V gives CDR1 LNHDA, CDR2 SQIVND (reference sequence). The CDR3 consists of 16 residues. Trimming at V came to 3 bases and at J to 10 bases, leaving 12 bases not matched to a gene. Here the CDR3 reads CASSIATTGFVSPLHF. DNA for the CDR3: TGTGCCAGTAGTATTGCGACGACAGGGTTTGTATCACCCCTCCACTTT.

The V gene is TRBV29-1, the J gene TRBJ2-1; D ambiguous. V lost 5 bases, J lost 0 bases, and 14 bases lay in between. The CDR3 covers 15 residues. The germline CDR1 and CDR2 sequences are SQVTM and ANQGSEA. CDR3 DNA: TGCAGCGTTCCAGTAGCCGCAAGCTCCTACAATGAGCAGTTCTTC. Amino acid sequence: CSVPVAASSYNEQFF.

The V and J genes are TRBV4-1 and TRBJ1-5, with a tentative D call TRBD1 (6 bases). The germline V gene encodes CDR1 MGHRA and CDR2 YSYEKL. Trimming took 0 bases from V and 5 from J, leaving 20 bases between them. The CDR3 covers 18 residues. The CDR3 loop reads CASSQEPTGPGQDQPQHF. In DNA, the CDR3 is TGCGCCAGCAGCCAAGAACCGACAGGCCCGGGCCAAGATCAGCCCCAGCATTTT.

This chain joins TRBV25-1 and TRBJ2-7, with D uncertain. The CDR3 loop spans 14 amino acids. The V gene's germline CDR1 is MGHDK and CDR2 SYGVNS. V was cut by 3 bases and J by 5 bases, with 14 bases left in between. The DNA for the CDR3 is TGTGCCAGCAGTGATAATGGGCAGGTCAACGAGCAGTACTTC. It encodes CASSDNGQVNEQYF.

This clone was seen only once. The rearrangement joins TRBV28 to TRBJ1-1; weak D call: TRBD1 (5 bases). The CDR3 length is 12 residues. The V end lost 3 bases, the J end lost 6 bases, and 8 bases lay between the germline ends. The V gene's germline CDR1 is MDHEN and CDR2 SYDVKM. CDR3 nucleotides: TGTGCCAGCAGTTTGCGACAGTCTGAAGCTTTCTTT. Translated, it gives CASSLRQSEAFF. Together with reference TRBV28 and TRBJ1-1, the CDR3 gives the full variable domain: DVKVTQSSRYLVKRTGEKVFLECVQDMDHENMFWYRQDPGLGLRLIYFSYDVKMKEKGDIPEGYSVSREKKERFSLILESASTNQTSMYLCASSLRQSEAFFGQGTRLTVV.

The gene calls are TRBV14 and TRBJ2-1, with a weak D call TRBD1 (5 bases). Germline values: CDR1 SGHDN, CDR2 FVKESK. This CDR3 has 15 residues. Trimming took off 5 bases at V and 4 bases at J, with 15 bases between the two ends. The CDR3 coding sequence is TGTGCCAGCAGCAGACGGCAGGGCATATACAATGAGCAGTTCTTC. Its translation is CASSRRQGIYNEQFF.

The chain combines TRBV20-1 with TRBJ2-1; D may be TRBD1 (6 bases). V gave up 3 bases and J gave up 8 bases, with 11 bases separating them. The length of the CDR3 is 12 residues. Germline CDR1 reads DFQATT; CDR2 reads SNEGSKA (reference sequence). The CDR3 nucleotides read TGCAGTGCTAGTTACAGGGTGGATGAGCAGTTCTTC. Its translation is CSASYRVDEQFF.

The CDR3 coding sequence is TGTGCCAGCAGTCCCCCTGTGGGGAATAGGGGCACTGAAGCTTTCTTT. Protein product: CASSPPVGNRGTEAFF. The chain recombines TRBV25-1 with TRBJ1-1; tentative D call: TRBD1 (5 bases). CDR1 and CDR2 (germline): MGHDK, SYGVNS. The V gene lost 5 bases and the J gene lost 4 bases, with 20 bases spanning the gap. This CDR3 is 16 amino acids long.

This clone has a handful of counts. The genes are TRBV6-4 and TRBJ2-7; D gene unclear. The CDR3 length is 12 residues. The V end was cut by 6 bases, the J end by 0 bases, with 6 bases between. CDR1 and CDR2 from the germline V gene are MRHNA and SNTAGT. The CDR3 DNA follows: TGTGCCAGCAGCCTTCTCTCCTACGAGCAGTACTTC. This encodes CASSLLSYEQYF.

This rearrangement joins TRBV7-9 to TRBJ2-7; 9 nucleotides line up with TRBD1. The V and J ends lost 4 bases and 4 bases, in that order; junction bases with no gene match: 11. The CDR3 consists of 16 residues. CDR1 and CDR2 (germline): SEHNR, FQNEAQ (reference sequence). The DNA for the CDR3 is TGTGCCAGCAGCTATGGCGGGGACAGGGAAAATTACGAGCAGTACTTC. It specifies CASSYGGDRENYEQYF. Supplemented by reference TRBV7-9 and TRBJ2-7, the full variable domain reads DTGVSQNPRHKITKRGQNVTFRCDPISEHNRLYWYRQTLGQGPEFLTYFQNEAQLEKSRLLSDRFSAERPKGSFSTLEIQRTEQGDSAMYLCASSYGGDRENYEQYFGPGTRLTVT.

The chain uses TRBV7-9 and TRBJ2-7, with D possibly matching TRBD2 (7 bases). V was clipped by 3 bases and J by 6 bases, with 12 bases between them. The CDR3 is 13 amino acids. Germline V gene sequence: CDR1 SEHNR, CDR2 FQNEAQ (reference sequence). CDR3 amino acids: CASSFGGLAEQYF. DNA of the CDR3: TGTGCCAGCAGCTTCGGGGGGCTAGCCGAGCAGTACTTC.

The chain recombines TRBV10-3 with TRBJ1-6; D perhaps matches TRBD1 (6 bases). CDR3 length: 17 amino acids. CDR1 ENHRY and CDR2 SYGVKD come from the germline V gene. The V end lost 2 bases, the J end lost 2 bases, and 13 bases lay between the germline ends. This CDR3 reads CAISEIPGGPYNSPLHF. The CDR3 DNA reads TGTGCCATCAGTGAGATTCCGGGGGGCCCCTATAATTCACCCCTCCACTTT.

The rearrangement links TRBV7-9 to TRBJ2-1; D not certain. With 5 bases removed from V and 6 bases from J, the gap between germline ends came to 5 bases. CDR3 length equals 11 residues. Germline CDR1 and CDR2: SEHNR and FQNEAQ (reference sequence). The CDR3 region is CASSPSNEQFF. As DNA, the CDR3 is TGTGCCAGCAGCCCTTCCAATGAGCAGTTCTTC.

The chain employs TRBV27 and TRBJ2-1; D is undetermined. V dropped 4 bases and J dropped 1 base, with 8 bases sitting between them. Germline-derived CDR1 and CDR2 are MNHEY and SMNVEV (reference sequence). The CDR3 sequence is 14 residues long. The CDR3 nucleotides are TGTGCCAGCAGTTACGGAGTTTCCTACAATGAGCAGTTCTTC. Amino acid sequence: CASSYGVSYNEQFF.

The chain has TRBV7-3 and TRBJ2-2, with D possibly being TRBD2 (6 bases). Germline assignment: CDR1 SGHTA and CDR2 FQGTGA. This CDR3 is built from 14 residues. V lost 4 bases and J lost 3, with 9 bases in between. The CDR3 nucleotides read TGTGCCAGCAGCTACGGGACTCACACCGGGGAGCTGTTTTTT. Its protein is CASSYGTHTGELFF.